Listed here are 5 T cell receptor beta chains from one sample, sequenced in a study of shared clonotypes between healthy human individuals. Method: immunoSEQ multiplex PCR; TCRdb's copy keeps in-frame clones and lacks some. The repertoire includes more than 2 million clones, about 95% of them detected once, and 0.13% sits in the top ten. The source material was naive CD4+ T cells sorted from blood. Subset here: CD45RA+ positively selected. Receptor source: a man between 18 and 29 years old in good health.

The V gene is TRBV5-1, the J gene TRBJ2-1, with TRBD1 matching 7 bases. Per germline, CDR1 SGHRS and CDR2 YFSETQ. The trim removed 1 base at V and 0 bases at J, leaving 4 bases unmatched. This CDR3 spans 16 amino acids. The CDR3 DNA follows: TGCGCCAGCAGCTTGTACGGGGACAGCTCCTACAATGAGCAGTTCTTC. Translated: CASSLYGDSSYNEQFF.

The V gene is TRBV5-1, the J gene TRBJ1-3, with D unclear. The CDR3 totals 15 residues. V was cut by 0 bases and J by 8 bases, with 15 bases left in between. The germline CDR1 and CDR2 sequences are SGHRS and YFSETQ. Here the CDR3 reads CASSLEGQDGDTIYF. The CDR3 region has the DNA TGCGCCAGCAGCTTGGAGGGCCAGGACGGAGACACCATATATTTT.

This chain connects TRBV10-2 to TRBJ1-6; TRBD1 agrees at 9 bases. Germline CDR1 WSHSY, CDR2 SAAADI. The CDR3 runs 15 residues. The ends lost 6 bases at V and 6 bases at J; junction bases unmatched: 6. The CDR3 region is CASSPGTGSNSPLHF. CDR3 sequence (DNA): TGCGCCAGCAGCCCTGGGACAGGGAGTAATTCACCCCTCCACTTT.

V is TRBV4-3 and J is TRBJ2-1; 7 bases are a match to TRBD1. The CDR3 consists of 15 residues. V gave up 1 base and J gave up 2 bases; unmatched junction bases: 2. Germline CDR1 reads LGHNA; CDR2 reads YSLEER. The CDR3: CASSQADRAYNEQFF. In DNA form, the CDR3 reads TGCGCCAGCAGCCAAGCTGACAGGGCCTACAATGAGCAGTTCTTC.

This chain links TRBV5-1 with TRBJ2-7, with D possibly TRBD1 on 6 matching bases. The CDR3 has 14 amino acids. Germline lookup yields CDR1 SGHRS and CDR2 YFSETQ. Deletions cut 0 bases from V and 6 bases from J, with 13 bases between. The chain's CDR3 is CASSLGITGSEQYF. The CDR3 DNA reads TGCGCCAGCAGCTTGGGCATAACAGGGTCCGAGCAGTACTTC.